This TCR beta chain originates from a study of PD-1 blockade in classical Hodgkin lymphoma (dated by TCRdb to 2018 to 2021). Some background on the complete study: Nivolumab dosing was 3 mg/kg intravenously every 2 weeks, continuing until either disease progression or unacceptable toxicity. To define a peripheral blood immune signature of response to PD-1 blockade in classical Hodgkin lymphoma, the study combined TCR beta sequencing with CyTOF. Summary of the overall study and its limitations: Baseline TCR diversity was reported to be lower in newly diagnosed patients than in healthy donors and to be lower still in relapsed/refractory patients. By C4D1, a significant rise was seen in CD4+ TCR diversity but not in CD8+ TCR diversity (p=0.0027 vs p=0.16), and the rise was most apparent among complete responders (p=0.02). Lower diversity was observed in patients in whom nivolumab was started less than 1 year after ASCT, and these patients were excluded from later analyses so that confounding by immune reconstitution would be avoided. Among trial patients, those achieving complete response had baseline diversity similar to that of newly diagnosed patients, while diversity was significantly lower in partial responders and progressors. The study was limited to a single clinical trial cohort, and causes of repertoire differences, possibly disease activity or prior therapy, remained undefined.

From the cysteine up to the phenylalanine, the CDR3 has a length of 11 residues. The CDR3 DNA has 33 bases and is translated from base 1. The junction shows trimming of 7 bases on V and 5 bases on J, plus 8 bases between the germline ends. CDR1 and CDR2 were assigned from the germline V gene as MNHEY and SVGAGI. The Qiagen DNeasy kit was used to extract genomic DNA from unsorted PBMCs and from the negatively selected CD4+ and CD8+ fractions. TCR beta CDR3 regions were subjected to amplification by immunoSEQ multiplex PCR with primers that anneal to V and J segments. A synthetic immune receptor repertoire was used to minimize amplification bias, and remaining bias was computationally removed after sequencing. In the original analysis: Custom Python scripts were used to quantify repertoire diversity as the Shannon entropy index. Unsorted, CD4+ and CD8+ repertoires were examined separately, except in combined analyses, for which CD4+ and CD8+ sequences were merged in silico. A clone was considered expanded if an increase in frequency of at least 2-fold after treatment relative to C1D1 was found, and a pseudocount of 0.5 was applied to clones undetected at baseline. Singleton clones were defined as clones with 0 or 1 copy at C1D1, and non-singleton clones were defined as clones with 2 or more copies. Clones expanded in unsorted samples were assigned a CD4+, CD8+ or unknown annotation through matching of protein sequences in sorted samples from the same patient. Wilcoxon tests on paired samples were used to test diversity changes from C1D1 to C4D1. TCRdb carries this immuneACCESS record with in-frame sequences only. Its versions omit some clonotypes, under half of them owing to an unresolved V gene in the studies checked, with the rest unexplained. The D gene and trimming were derived from the DNA, and the V and J assignments and clone size from that table. This sample gives roughly 140,000 clones in total; 78% of them show up just once. The ten largest clones take up roughly 9.2% of the sample.

The sample's time point label is to be understood as: cycle 2 day 1 (C2D1) of nivolumab. All trial patients had relapsed after autologous stem cell transplantation, with cohorts A, B and C differing in prior brentuximab vedotin exposure. The trial cohort included 45 to 65 patients with relapsed/refractory classical Hodgkin lymphoma, and each patient had a best overall response of complete response, partial response or progressive disease. Trial patients were treated with single-agent nivolumab in the multi-cohort phase II CheckMate 205 trial. Best overall response was determined by an independent review committee according to the 2007 International Working Group response criteria. Trial PBMCs were collected immediately before nivolumab initiation (C1D1) and during therapy at cycle 2 day 1 and cycle 4 day 1. Peripheral blood was collected in 8 mL Vacutainer Cell Preparation Tubes, from which PBMCs were isolated by centrifugation and then cryopreserved.

On this clone itself: Its binding antigen is unknown. It has no much larger one-base neighbor in the sample; base qualities were not kept.

This receptor was identified in a human donor with classical Hodgkin lymphoma. The chain is made from TRBV6-5 and TRBJ1-1, with TRBD1 tentatively as D gene (5 bases match). The sequences come from peripheral blood mononuclear cells (PBMCs), collected before the second cycle of nivolumab. The CDR3 region has the sequence CASIGGTEAFF. At the DNA level, the sequence is TGTGCCAGCATTGGGGGGACTGAAGCTTTCTTT.